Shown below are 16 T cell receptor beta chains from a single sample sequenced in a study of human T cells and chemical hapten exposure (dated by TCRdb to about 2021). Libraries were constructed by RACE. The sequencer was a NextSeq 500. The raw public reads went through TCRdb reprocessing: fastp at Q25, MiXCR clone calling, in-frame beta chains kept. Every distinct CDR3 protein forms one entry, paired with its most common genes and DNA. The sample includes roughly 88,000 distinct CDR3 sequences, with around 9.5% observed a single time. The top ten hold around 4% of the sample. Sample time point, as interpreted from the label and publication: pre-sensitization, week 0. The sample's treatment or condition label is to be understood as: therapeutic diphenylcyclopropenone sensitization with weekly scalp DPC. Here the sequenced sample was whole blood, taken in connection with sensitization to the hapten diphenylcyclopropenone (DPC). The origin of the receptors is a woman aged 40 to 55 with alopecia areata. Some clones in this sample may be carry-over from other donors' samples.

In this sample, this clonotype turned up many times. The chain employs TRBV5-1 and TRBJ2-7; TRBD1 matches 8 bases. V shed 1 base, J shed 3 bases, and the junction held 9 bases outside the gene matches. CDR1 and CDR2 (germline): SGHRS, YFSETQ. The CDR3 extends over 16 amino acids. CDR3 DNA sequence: TGCGCCAGCAGCTTGCGACCGGGACAGGACTTCTACGAGCAGTACTTC. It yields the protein CASSLRPGQDFYEQYF.

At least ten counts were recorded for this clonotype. CDR3 DNA sequence: TGTGCCAGCAGCGTGGCAGTTAGTGAGACCCAGTACTTC. This gives the protein CASSVAVSETQYF. The J gene is TRBJ2-5, the V gene TRBV9, with D unclear. Trimming stripped 2 bases from V and 5 bases from J, with 10 bases between. Germline V gives CDR1 SGDLS, CDR2 YYNGEE. The CDR3 extends over 13 amino acids.

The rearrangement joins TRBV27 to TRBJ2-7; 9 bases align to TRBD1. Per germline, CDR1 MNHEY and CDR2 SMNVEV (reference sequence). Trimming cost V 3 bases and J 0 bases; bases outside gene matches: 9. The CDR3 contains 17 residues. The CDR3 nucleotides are TGTGCCAGCAGTTTCCCCCTGGGACAGGGATCCTCCTACGAGCAGTACTTC. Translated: CASSFPLGQGSSYEQYF.

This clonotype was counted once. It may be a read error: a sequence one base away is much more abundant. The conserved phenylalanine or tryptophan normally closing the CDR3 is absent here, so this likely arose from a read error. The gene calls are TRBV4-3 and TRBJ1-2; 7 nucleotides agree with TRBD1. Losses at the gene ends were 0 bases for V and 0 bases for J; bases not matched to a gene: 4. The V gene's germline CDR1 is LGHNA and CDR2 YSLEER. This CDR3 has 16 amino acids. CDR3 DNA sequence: TGCGCCAGCAGCCAAGAAGGACAGGCGACTAACTATGGCTACACCATC. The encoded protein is CASSQEGQATNYGYTI.

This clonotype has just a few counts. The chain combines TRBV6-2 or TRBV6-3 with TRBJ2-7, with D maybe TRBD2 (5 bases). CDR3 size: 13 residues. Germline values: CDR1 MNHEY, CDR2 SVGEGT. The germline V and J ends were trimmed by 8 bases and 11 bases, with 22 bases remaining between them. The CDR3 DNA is TGTGCCAGCCATACCCCCCCCGGGAATTATGAGTACTTC. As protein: CASHTPPGNYEYF.

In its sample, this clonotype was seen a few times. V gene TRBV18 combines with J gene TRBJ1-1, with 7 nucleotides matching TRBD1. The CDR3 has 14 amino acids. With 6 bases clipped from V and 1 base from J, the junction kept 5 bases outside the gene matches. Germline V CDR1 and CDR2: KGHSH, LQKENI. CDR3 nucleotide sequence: TGTGCCAGCTCCCTAGGACAGGAGAACACTGAAGCTTTCTTT. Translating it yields CASSLGQENTEAFF. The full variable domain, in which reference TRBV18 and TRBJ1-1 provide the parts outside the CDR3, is NAGVMQNPRHLVRRRGQEARLRCSPMKGHSHVYWYRQLPEEGLKFMVYLQKENIIDESGMPKERFSAEFPKEGPSILRIQQVVRGDSAAYFCASSLGQENTEAFFGQGTRLTVV.

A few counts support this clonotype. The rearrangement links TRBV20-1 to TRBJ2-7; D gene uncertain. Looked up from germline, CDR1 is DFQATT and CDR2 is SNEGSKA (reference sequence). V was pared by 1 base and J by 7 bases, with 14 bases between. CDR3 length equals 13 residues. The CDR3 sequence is CSARGTVRWEQYF. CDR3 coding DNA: TGCAGTGCTAGAGGCACAGTCCGTTGGGAGCAGTACTTC.

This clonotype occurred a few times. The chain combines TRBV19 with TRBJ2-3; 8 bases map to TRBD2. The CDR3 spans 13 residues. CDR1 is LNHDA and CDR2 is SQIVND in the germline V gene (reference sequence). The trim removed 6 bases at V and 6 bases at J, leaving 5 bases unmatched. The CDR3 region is CASRTGGLDTQYF. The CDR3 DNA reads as TGTGCCAGTAGGACGGGGGGGCTGGATACGCAGTATTTT.

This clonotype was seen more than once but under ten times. The CDR3 bases are TGTGCCAGCAGCCCTCCGGGGACAACTAATGAAAAACTGTTTTTT. Its protein product is CASSPPGTTNEKLFF. The chain uses TRBV2 and TRBJ1-4; D is unresolved. Trimming took off 6 bases at V and 0 bases at J, with 11 bases between the two ends. The CDR3 has 15 amino acids. CDR1 SNHLY and CDR2 FYNNEI come from the germline V gene.

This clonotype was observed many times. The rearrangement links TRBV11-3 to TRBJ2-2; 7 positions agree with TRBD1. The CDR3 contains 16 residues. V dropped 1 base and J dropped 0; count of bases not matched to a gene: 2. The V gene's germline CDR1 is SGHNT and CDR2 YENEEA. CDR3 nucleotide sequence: TGTGCCAGCAGCTTAGGGGACAGCGCGAACACCGGGGAGCTGTTTTTT. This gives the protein CASSLGDSANTGELFF.

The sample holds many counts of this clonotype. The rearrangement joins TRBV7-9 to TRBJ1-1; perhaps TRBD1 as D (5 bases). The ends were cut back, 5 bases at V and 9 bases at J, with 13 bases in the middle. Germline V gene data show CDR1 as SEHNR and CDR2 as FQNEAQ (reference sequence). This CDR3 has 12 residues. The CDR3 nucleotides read TGTGCCAGCAGCCGGTTTTTGGGGCAAGCTTTCTTT. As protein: CASSRFLGQAFF.

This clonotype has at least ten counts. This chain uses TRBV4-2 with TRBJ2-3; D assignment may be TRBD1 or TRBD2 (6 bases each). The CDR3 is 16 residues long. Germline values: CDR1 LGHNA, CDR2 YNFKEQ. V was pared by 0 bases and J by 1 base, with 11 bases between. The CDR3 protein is CASSQEGGAGTDTQYF. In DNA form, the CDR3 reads TGTGCCAGCAGCCAAGAGGGGGGCGCTGGCACAGATACGCAGTATTTT.

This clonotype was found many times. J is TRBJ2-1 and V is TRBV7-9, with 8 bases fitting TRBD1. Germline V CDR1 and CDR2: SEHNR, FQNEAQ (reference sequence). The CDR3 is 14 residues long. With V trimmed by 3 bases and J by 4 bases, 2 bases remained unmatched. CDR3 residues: CASSLDRVYNEQFF. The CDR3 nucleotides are TGTGCCAGCAGCTTGGACAGGGTTTACAATGAGCAGTTCTTC.

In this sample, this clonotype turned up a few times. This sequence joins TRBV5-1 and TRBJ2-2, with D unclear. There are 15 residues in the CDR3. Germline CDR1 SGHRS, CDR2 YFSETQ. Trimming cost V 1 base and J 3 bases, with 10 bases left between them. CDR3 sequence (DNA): TGCGCCAGCAGCTTGCGAGCCCTTGACACCGGGGAGCTGTTTTTT. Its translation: CASSLRALDTGELFF.

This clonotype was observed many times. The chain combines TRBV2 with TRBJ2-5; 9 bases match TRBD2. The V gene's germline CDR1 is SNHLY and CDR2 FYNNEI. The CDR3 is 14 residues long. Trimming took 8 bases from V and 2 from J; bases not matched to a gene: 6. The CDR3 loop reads CASLSGGYQETQYF. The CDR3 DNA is TGTGCCAGCCTGAGCGGGGGGTATCAAGAGACCCAGTACTTC.

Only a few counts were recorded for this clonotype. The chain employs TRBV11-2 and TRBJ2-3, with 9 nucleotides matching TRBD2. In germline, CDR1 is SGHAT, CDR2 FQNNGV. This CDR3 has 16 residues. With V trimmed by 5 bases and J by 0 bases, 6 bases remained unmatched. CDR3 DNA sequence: TGTGCCAGCAGCAGCCGACTAGCGGCTAGCACAGATACGCAGTATTTT. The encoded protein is CASSSRLAASTDTQYF.